Given below is one T cell receptor (beta chain) in context. The antigen remains unidentified. Both iRepertoire HTBI primers and Arm-PCR of CDR3 regions were used to build the TCR beta libraries. TCRdb ran MiXCR on the multiplex PCR reads and lists one entry per CDR3 protein. The sample shows 600,000 to 850,000 distinct CDR3 sequences, roughly 30% of them seen only once. The CDR3 is 14 amino acids. The germline gives CDR1 LNHNV, CDR2 YYDKDF (reference sequence). Trimming left V 0 bases short and J 0 bases short, with 5 bases between. Time point specified: persistent/refractory GD, antithyroid drugs over 5 years with positive TRAb. Following extraction of RNA from PBMCs, that RNA was used to make the TCR library. The collection involved drawing approximately 9 milliliters of peripheral blood into EDTA tubes. The data were obtained in a study of regulatory T cells in long-lasting Graves disease. Across the whole study: The term persistent Graves' disease signified upward of 5 years on antithyroid drugs with positive TSH receptor antibodies. Study conclusions and caveats: Because few samples were included, accuracy may have been lower. Newly diagnosed patients had higher TCR diversity than persistent Graves' patients did.

The TCR was taken from a female donor with Graves disease. The sample in question was peripheral blood mononuclear cells (PBMCs), obtained when the disease was refractory, from a patient treated with antithyroid drugs. The genes are TRBV15 and TRBJ1-1; no definite D call. CDR3 bases: TGTGCCACCAGCAGAGAACGTATGAACACTGAAGCTTTCTTT. This translates into CATSRERMNTEAFF.